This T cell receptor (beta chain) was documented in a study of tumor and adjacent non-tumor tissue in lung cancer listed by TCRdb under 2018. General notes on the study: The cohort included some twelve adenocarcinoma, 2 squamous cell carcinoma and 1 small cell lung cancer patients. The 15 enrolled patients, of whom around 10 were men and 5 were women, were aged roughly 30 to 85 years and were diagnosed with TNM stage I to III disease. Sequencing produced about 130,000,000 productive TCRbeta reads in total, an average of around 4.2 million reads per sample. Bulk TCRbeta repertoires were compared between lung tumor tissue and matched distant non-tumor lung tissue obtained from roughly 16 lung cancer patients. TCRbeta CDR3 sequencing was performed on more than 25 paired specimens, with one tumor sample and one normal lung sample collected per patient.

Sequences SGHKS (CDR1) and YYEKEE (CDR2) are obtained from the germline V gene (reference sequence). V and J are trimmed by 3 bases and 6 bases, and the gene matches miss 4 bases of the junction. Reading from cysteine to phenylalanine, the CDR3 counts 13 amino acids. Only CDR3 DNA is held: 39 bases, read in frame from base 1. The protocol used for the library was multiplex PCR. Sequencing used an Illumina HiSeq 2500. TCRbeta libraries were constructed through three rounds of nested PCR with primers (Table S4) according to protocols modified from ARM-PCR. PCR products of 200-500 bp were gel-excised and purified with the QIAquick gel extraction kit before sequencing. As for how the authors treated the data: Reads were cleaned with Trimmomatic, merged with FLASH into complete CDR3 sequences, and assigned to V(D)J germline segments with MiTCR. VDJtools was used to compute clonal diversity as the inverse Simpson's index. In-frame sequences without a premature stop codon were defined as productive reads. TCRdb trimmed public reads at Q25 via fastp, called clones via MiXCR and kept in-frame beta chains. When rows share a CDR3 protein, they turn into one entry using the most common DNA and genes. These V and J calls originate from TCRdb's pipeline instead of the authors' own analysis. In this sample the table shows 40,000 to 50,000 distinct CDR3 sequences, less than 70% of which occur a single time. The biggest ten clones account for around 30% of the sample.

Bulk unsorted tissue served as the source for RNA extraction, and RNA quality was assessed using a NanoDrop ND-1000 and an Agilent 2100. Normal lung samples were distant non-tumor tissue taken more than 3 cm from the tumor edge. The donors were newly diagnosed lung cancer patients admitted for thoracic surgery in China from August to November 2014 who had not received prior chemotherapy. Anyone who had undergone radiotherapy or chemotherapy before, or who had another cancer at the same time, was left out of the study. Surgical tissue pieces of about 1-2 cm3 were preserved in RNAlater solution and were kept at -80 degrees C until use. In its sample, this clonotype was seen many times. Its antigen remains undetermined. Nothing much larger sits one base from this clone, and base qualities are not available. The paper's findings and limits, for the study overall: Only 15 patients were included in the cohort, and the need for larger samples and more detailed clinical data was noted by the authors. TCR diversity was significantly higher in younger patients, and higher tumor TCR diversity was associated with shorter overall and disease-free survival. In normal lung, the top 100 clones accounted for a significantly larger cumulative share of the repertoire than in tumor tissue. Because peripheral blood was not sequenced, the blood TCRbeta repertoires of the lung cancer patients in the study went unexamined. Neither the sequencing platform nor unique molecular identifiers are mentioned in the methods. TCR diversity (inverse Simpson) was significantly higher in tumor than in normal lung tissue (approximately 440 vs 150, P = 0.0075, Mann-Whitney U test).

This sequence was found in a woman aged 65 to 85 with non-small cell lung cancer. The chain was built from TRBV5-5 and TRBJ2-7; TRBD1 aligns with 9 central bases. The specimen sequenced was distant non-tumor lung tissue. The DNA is TGTGCCAGCAGCTGGACAGGGGTGGGCGAGCAGTACTTC. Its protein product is CASSWTGVGEQYF.